This passage covers 29 T cell receptor beta chains from one sample sequenced in a study of CD8+CD57+ T cells in acquired aplastic anemia. Template material for TCR beta VDJ and CDR3 profiling consisted of genomic DNA. TCRdb used MiXCR to reprocess the reads, holding one entry per CDR3 protein. This sample has about 70,000 distinct CDR3 sequences, with approximately 50% found just once. The sequenced material came from sorted CD4+, CD8+, or CD8+CD57+ T cells (not recorded which) from PBMCs. The receptors were sampled from a human donor in good health, serving as a control.

This clonotype came up a few times. The gene calls are TRBV20-1 and TRBJ2-5; weak D call: TRBD1 (6 bases). Germline values: CDR1 DFQATT, CDR2 SNEGSKA (reference sequence). V dropped 3 bases and J dropped 7 bases, with 24 bases sitting between them. CDR3 length: 16 residues. The chain's CDR3 is CSASPGQMGLKGTQYF. The CDR3 DNA follows: TGCAGTGCTAGCCCGGGACAAATGGGCCTCAAAGGGACCCAGTACTTC.

This clonotype has a single count. The genes are TRBV24-1 and TRBJ2-3; D may be TRBD1 (5 bases). CDR1 is KGHDR, CDR2 SFDVKD, per germline. Deletions cut 3 bases from V and 2 bases from J, with 11 bases between. CDR3 length equals 15 residues. The CDR3 DNA sequence: TGTGCCACCAGTGATCCAGGGTGGTACACAGATACGCAGTATTTT. Translating gives CATSDPGWYTDTQYF.

The rearrangement links TRBV20-1 to TRBJ2-1, with D possibly called TRBD1 or TRBD2 (7 bases each). V lost 3 bases, J lost 11 bases, and 14 bases lay in between. Per germline, CDR1 DFQATT and CDR2 SNEGSKA (reference sequence). The CDR3 loop spans 12 amino acids. The CDR3 region is CSARGGGAKQFF. CDR3 nucleotides: TGCAGTGCTAGGGGAGGGGGCGCGAAGCAGTTCTTC.

The V gene is TRBV7-9, the J gene TRBJ1-2; no definite D call. This CDR3 has 15 amino acids. The V gene's germline CDR1 is SEHNR and CDR2 FQNEAQ (reference sequence). V gave up 3 bases and J gave up 6 bases, with 17 bases separating them. In DNA, the CDR3 is TGTGCCAGCAGCTTGCACGTACCGGAGTTGAATGGCTACACCTTC. This gives the protein CASSLHVPELNGYTF.

This clonotype showed up many times. The chain is built from TRBV19 and TRBJ2-7; a weak D match, TRBD1 (8 bases). V dropped 11 bases and J dropped 0 bases, with 14 bases sitting between them. The CDR3 is 13 amino acids. Germline V CDR1 and CDR2: LNHDA, SQIVND (reference sequence). CDR3 in amino acids: CAAGDRSSYEQYF. The CDR3 DNA follows: TGTGCCGCGGGGGACAGGAGCTCCTACGAGCAGTACTTC.

In its sample, this clonotype was seen a few times. This sequence joins TRBV20-1 and TRBJ2-5; 9 bases are a match to TRBD1. The length of the CDR3 is 17 residues. Losses at the gene ends were 6 bases for V and 5 bases for J; bases not matched to a gene: 19. Germline CDR1 reads DFQATT; CDR2 reads SNEGSKA (reference sequence). CDR3 residues: CSARDRDTGELRETQYF. The CDR3 nucleotides read TGCAGTGCCCGGGACAGGGATACCGGGGAGCTGAGGGAGACCCAGTACTTC.

The chain employs TRBV10-1 and TRBJ2-7, with TRBD1 identical over 9 bases. Germline CDR1 WNHNN, CDR2 SYGVQD (reference sequence). The CDR3 consists of 12 residues. The V and J ends lost 10 bases and 10 bases, in that order; junction bases with no gene match: 11. CDR3 residues: CATSAGQGGQYF. The CDR3, as DNA: TGCGCCACCAGCGCGGGACAGGGAGGCCAGTACTTC.

This chain uses TRBV2 with TRBJ2-7; TRBD1 matches at 11 bases. This CDR3 spans 13 amino acids. Germline V gives CDR1 SNHLY, CDR2 FYNNEI. The trim removed 8 bases at V and 4 bases at J, leaving 4 bases unmatched. CDR3 residues: CASRDRGSYEQYF. The CDR3 DNA follows: TGTGCCAGCCGGGACAGGGGGTCTTACGAGCAGTACTTC.

In its sample, this clonotype was seen many times. The V gene is TRBV6-1, the J gene TRBJ1-4; D ambiguous. V shed 1 base and J shed 8 bases, with 11 bases lying between them. Germline-derived CDR1 and CDR2 are MNHNS and SASEGT. This CDR3 region has 14 residues. DNA for the CDR3: TGTGCCAGCAGTGAAGACAGATATTCGGAAAAACTGTTTTTT. The encoded protein is CASSEDRYSEKLFF.

Only one count was recorded for this clonotype. V and J are TRBV10-3 and TRBJ2-7, with a possible D match to TRBD1 (5 bases). Per the germline V gene, CDR1 is ENHRY and CDR2 is SYGVKD. This CDR3 contains 14 residues. V was pared by 4 bases and J by 0 bases, with 10 bases between. The CDR3 DNA follows: TGTGCCATCAGTGCGTCAGACAGCTCCTACGAGCAGTACTTC. Translated, it gives CAISASDSSYEQYF.

This clonotype has at least ten counts. V is TRBV4-1 and J is TRBJ2-5, with TRBD1 matching over 7 bases. The CDR3 runs to 15 residues. With 1 base clipped from V and 4 bases from J, the junction kept 6 bases outside the gene matches. Germline V gives CDR1 MGHRA, CDR2 YSYEKL. The DNA of the CDR3 is TGCGCCAGCAGCCAAGGGGCAGGGGGTAGAGAGACCCAGTACTTC. Encoded protein: CASSQGAGGRETQYF.

This clonotype was detected only a few times. The chain combines TRBV7-3 with TRBJ2-3, with D perhaps matching TRBD1 or TRBD2 (6 bases each). The V gene's germline CDR1 is SGHTA and CDR2 FQGTGA. The CDR3 runs 15 residues. Trimming took 1 base from V and 5 from J, leaving 13 bases between them. CDR3 sequence: CASSLMGGRGDTQYF. CDR3 nucleotide sequence: TGTGCCAGCAGCTTAATGGGGGGCCGAGGAGATACGCAGTATTTT.

This chain links TRBV10-3 with TRBJ1-1; possible D gene TRBD1, 5 bases. Trimming removed 6 bases from V and 2 bases from J, with 16 bases in between. The CDR3 covers 15 residues. Germline V CDR1 and CDR2: ENHRY, SYGVKD. The CDR3: CAIRGNEGKNTEAFF. The CDR3 nucleotides read TGTGCCATCAGGGGCAATGAGGGGAAAAACACTGAAGCTTTCTTT.

The table lists this clonotype with many counts. The chain joins TRBV2 to TRBJ1-5; a weak D match, TRBD1 (5 bases). The V and J ends lost 2 bases and 6 bases respectively, with 11 bases between them. This CDR3 is built from 14 residues. CDR1 is SNHLY, CDR2 FYNNEI, per germline. The CDR3 DNA follows: TGTGCCAGCAGTGAATGGGGGAGGGGTCAGCCCCAGCATTTT. This codes for CASSEWGRGQPQHF.

This clonotype was seen only a few times. This chain joins TRBV29-1 and TRBJ1-1, with a possible D match to TRBD1 (5 bases). The CDR3 is made up of 13 amino acids. Germline-derived CDR1 and CDR2 are SQVTM and ANQGSEA. V dropped 4 bases and J dropped 1 base, with 10 bases sitting between them. DNA of the CDR3: TGCAGCGTTGTATGGGGGGGGAACACTGAAGCTTTCTTT. As protein: CSVVWGGNTEAFF.

This clonotype was seen repeatedly, ten times or more. Possible read error: a much larger clone is one base away. The chain recombines TRBV2 with TRBJ2-5; D is possibly TRBD1 (5 bases). Germline CDR1 and CDR2: SNHLY and FYNNEI. The CDR3 is made up of 16 amino acids. CDR3 nucleotide sequence: TGTGCCAGCAGTGCCTCCCCGACAGATCGCAGGAAGACCCGGTACTTC. Encoded protein: CASSASPTDRRKTRYF.

There are many counts of this clonotype. The V call is TRBV11-2, the J call TRBJ2-5; TRBD2 aligns across 11 bases. Germline loops: CDR1 SGHAT, CDR2 FQNNGV. Losses at the gene ends were 5 bases for V and 5 bases for J; bases not matched to a gene: 10. The CDR3 runs 16 residues. As DNA, the CDR3 is TGTGCCAGCAGCCCCTCACTAGCGGGAGCTTGGGAGACCCAGTACTTC. It codes for CASSPSLAGAWETQYF.

The V call is TRBV2, the J call TRBJ1-2, with TRBD1 as a possible D gene (6 bases). The CDR3 is 13 amino acids. V lost 4 bases to trimming and J lost 5 bases, with 11 bases between them. The germline CDR1 and CDR2 sequences are SNHLY and FYNNEI. The DNA for the CDR3 is TGTGCCAGCAGTGGACGGACAGTGTATGGCTACACCTTC. Its protein is CASSGRTVYGYTF.

The chain links TRBV2 to TRBJ1-2; 7 bases are shared with TRBD1. The V gene's germline CDR1 is SNHLY and CDR2 FYNNEI. The CDR3 covers 12 residues. Losses at the gene ends were 4 bases for V and 8 bases for J; bases not matched to a gene: 4. For the CDR3, the DNA is TGTGCCAGCAGTGGACAGGGTGGAGGCTACACCTTC. Amino acid sequence: CASSGQGGGYTF.

In DNA, the CDR3 is TGTGCCAGCAGCTTACGCCAGCCGACTGAAGCTTTCTTT. This translates into CASSLRQPTEAFF. The chain is built from TRBV19 and TRBJ1-1; D not certain. CDR1 is LNHDA and CDR2 is SQIVND in the germline V gene (reference sequence). V lost 9 bases and J 5 bases, leaving 16 bases between the germline ends. The CDR3 is made up of 13 amino acids.

In this sample, this clonotype turned up once. The chain has TRBV20-1 and TRBJ1-5; D unresolved. Germline loops: CDR1 DFQATT, CDR2 SNEGSKA (reference sequence). Trimming removed 5 bases from V and 4 bases from J, with 3 bases in between. CDR3 size: 10 residues. The CDR3 reads CSAENQPQHF. The CDR3 DNA reads as TGCAGTGCTGAAAATCAGCCCCAGCATTTT.

This clonotype was picked up a small number of times. V and J are TRBV2 and TRBJ2-5; 13 nucleotides agree with TRBD2. Per the germline V gene, CDR1 is SNHLY and CDR2 is FYNNEI. The CDR3 loop spans 14 amino acids. V shed 6 bases and J 4 bases; nucleotides not matched to a gene: 2. This CDR3 reads CASRRTSGGETQYF. Written as DNA, the CDR3 is TGTGCCAGCAGGCGGACTAGCGGGGGAGAGACCCAGTACTTC.

This clonotype was recorded at least ten times. The chain combines TRBV27 with TRBJ2-7; D tentatively fits TRBD1 or TRBD2 (5 bases each). Trimming cost V 3 bases and J 3 bases, with 9 bases left between them. The CDR3 length is 13 residues. Germline CDR1 MNHEY, CDR2 SMNVEV (reference sequence). CDR3 bases: TGTGCCAGCAGTTTGGGGGACGACTACGAGCAGTACTTC. Protein: CASSLGDDYEQYF.

This chain links TRBV2 with TRBJ1-6; D gene ambiguous. Germline values: CDR1 SNHLY, CDR2 FYNNEI. There are 15 residues in the CDR3. The ends were cut back, 1 base at V and 7 bases at J, with 11 bases in the middle. The CDR3 DNA follows: TGTGCCAGCAGTGAAGTGCAGCCGCCAAATTCACCCCTCCACTTT. Its translation is CASSEVQPPNSPLHF.

This clonotype is labeled medium-sized. This rearrangement joins TRBV7-9 to TRBJ1-6; unclear D gene. CDR1 and CDR2 from the germline V gene are SEHNR and FQNEAQ (reference sequence). The ends were cut back, 2 bases at V and 8 bases at J, with 10 bases in the middle. The CDR3 runs 14 residues. The CDR3: CASSLSFLYSPLHF. Here the CDR3 DNA reads TGTGCCAGCAGCTTATCCTTCCTGTATTCACCCCTCCACTTT.

This clonotype has a count of ten or more. The V and J genes are TRBV4-1 and TRBJ1-3; D unclear. The CDR3 spans 14 residues. V was cut by 4 bases and J by 3 bases, with 10 bases left in between. Germline loops: CDR1 MGHRA, CDR2 YSYEKL. DNA for the CDR3: TGCGCCAGCAGCCTCATGCGGCTTGGAAACACCATATATTTT. It translates to CASSLMRLGNTIYF.

The chain joins TRBV6-4 to TRBJ1-1; TRBD1 is a possible D gene (6 bases). The V gene lost 4 bases and the J gene lost 1 base, with 7 bases spanning the gap. Germline V lookup: CDR1 MRHNA, CDR2 SNTAGT. The CDR3 sequence is 13 residues long. CDR3 sequence: CASSAGANTEAFF. CDR3 DNA: TGTGCCAGCAGTGCAGGGGCGAACACTGAAGCTTTCTTT.

Comment on this clonotype: The CDR3 ends on some other residue instead of the conserved phenylalanine or tryptophan, so this is likely a read error. The chain recombines TRBV2 with TRBJ2-7; possibly TRBD1 for D (5 bases). The CDR3 consists of 15 residues. The V and J ends lost 5 bases and 4 bases respectively, with 18 bases between them. Germline loops: CDR1 SNHLY, CDR2 FYNNEI. CDR3 protein: CASSLREQGFYEQYL. As DNA, the CDR3 is TGTGCCAGCAGTTTGCGAGAGCAGGGTTTTTACGAGCAGTACCTC.

The V and J genes are TRBV7-9 and TRBJ2-7; D tentatively fits TRBD1 or TRBD2 (5 bases each). The CDR3 spans 13 residues. Germline-derived CDR1 and CDR2 are SEHNR and FQNEAQ (reference sequence). Trimming cost V 6 bases and J 4 bases, with 13 bases left between them. The CDR3 protein is CASSRDGTYEQYF. As DNA, the CDR3 is TGTGCCAGCAGTCGGGACGGCACTTACGAGCAGTACTTC.